This T cell receptor beta chain appears in the sequencing data of a study of cytomegalovirus exposure and HLA in healthy donors. Whole-study context: Tens of millions of unique TCRs from HLA-typed donors were held in an early release of data.

13 Jbeta primers and 60 Vbeta primers were used for the PCR. The data were produced by immunoSEQ multiplex PCR, yet TCRdb's version contains in-frame clones alone and is incomplete. The repertoire includes around 62,000 clones, about 79% of them detected once, and 7.8% sits in the top ten. Broader study findings: Reported results showed that the classifier diagnosed cytomegalovirus status with high specificity and sensitivity. A prior analysis recorded that most TCR beta V segments were productive about 87% or about 30% of the time.

Turning to this clone: Its antigen remains unknown.

The sequencing input was PBMCs. The clonotype was recovered from a man aged 55 to 70 in good health and CMV-seropositive.

CDR3 residues: CASSPADRRAYF. CDR3 in DNA: TGTGCCAGCAGCCCCGCCGACAGACGGGCGTACTTC. This chain joins TRBV28 and TRBJ2-7; tentatively, D is TRBD1 (5 bases). The CDR3 covers 12 residues. Germline V gene lookup returns CDR1 MDHEN and CDR2 SYDVKM. V was trimmed by 6 bases and J by 12 bases, leaving 18 bases between them.